The 2 T cell receptor beta chains below come from one sample, sequenced in a study of control samples from healthy donors and cancer patients (dated by TCRdb to 2020 to 2021). The library was prepared using the immunoSEQ multiplex PCR assay. TCRdb retrieved this table from immuneACCESS and kept in-frame rearrangements only. Not all clones are present; in checked studies, unresolved V genes account for under half, and no reason is known for the remainder. The table for this sample lists approximately 150,000 clones; 92% of them were counted only once. The ten largest clones represent 0.68% of the sample. Input material: blood. Receptors were obtained from a woman aged 25 to 45 in good health.

This sequence joins TRBV5-6 and TRBJ2-3, with D possibly matching TRBD2 (6 bases). Germline lookup yields CDR1 SGHDT and CDR2 YYEEEE. V was pared by 6 bases and J by 2 bases, with 13 bases between. This CDR3 region has 14 residues. CDR3 amino acids: CASTTSDYTDTQYF. The CDR3 DNA follows: TGTGCCAGCACCACCTCGGACTACACAGATACGCAGTATTTT.

The V call is TRBV30, the J call TRBJ1-1; 7 bases align to TRBD1. The CDR3 is made up of 14 amino acids. Germline-derived CDR1 and CDR2 are GTSNPN and SVGIG (reference sequence). Trimming took 1 base from V and 5 from J; bases not matched to a gene: 7. The CDR3 region has the DNA TGTGCCTGGAGTGAAACAGGGGCAGGAACTGAAGCTTTCTTT. Translation: CAWSETGAGTEAFF.